This entry lists 16 T cell receptor beta chains sequenced from one sample in a study of molecular identifiers for immune sequencing clone quantification. A single record per CDR3 protein comes from TCRdb applying MiXCR to the PCR reads. Of over 600,000 distinct CDR3 sequences listed, 20% are singletons. What was sequenced was naive CD8+ T cells from blood, with Jurkat cell RNA spiked in. The subset: FACS-sorted CD8+CD4-CCR7+CD45RA+ naive T cells. These receptors were obtained from a human donor in good health. Some libraries in this study had Jurkat cell RNA spiked in.

This clonotype was detected ten times or more. The chain couples TRBV4-1 to TRBJ1-1; D possibly corresponds to TRBD1 (5 bases). V gave up 1 base and J gave up 8 bases, with 11 bases separating them. Germline lookup yields CDR1 MGHRA and CDR2 YSYEKL. This CDR3 spans 13 amino acids. The CDR3 sequence: CASSQGQIVEAFF. Here the CDR3 DNA reads TGCGCCAGCAGCCAAGGACAGATCGTGGAAGCTTTCTTT.

This clonotype was detected ten times or more. The rearrangement links TRBV6-2 or TRBV6-3 to TRBJ2-7; 7 bases line up with TRBD1. Unmatched junction bases numbered 5, after V lost 7 bases and J lost 2 bases. There are 13 residues in the CDR3. CDR1 is MNHEY and CDR2 is SVGEGT in the germline V gene. CDR3 amino acids: CASTHGTAYEQYF. In DNA form, the CDR3 reads TGTGCCAGCACACATGGGACAGCCTACGAGCAGTACTTC.

In its sample, this clonotype was seen many times. J is TRBJ2-2 and V is TRBV6-5, with 16 bases aligning to TRBD2. V lost 2 bases and J lost 7; bases outside the gene matches: 10. The CDR3 has 19 amino acids. The germline V gene encodes CDR1 MNHEY and CDR2 SVGAGI. The CDR3 protein is CASSYRGTSGGAGIGELFF. The DNA for the CDR3 is TGTGCCAGCAGTTACCGCGGGACTAGCGGGGGGGCAGGGATCGGGGAGCTGTTTTTT.

A word on this clonotype: Being one base from a much bigger clone, this may be a read error. The chain joins TRBV20-1 to TRBJ2-2; 12 bases agree with TRBD2. The CDR3 runs 17 residues. Germline CDR1 reads DFQATT; CDR2 reads SNEGSKA (reference sequence). The CDR3 nucleotides are TGCGGTGCTAACGAACTAGCGGGAGGATTGAACACCGGGGAGCTGTTTTTT. This codes for CGANELAGGLNTGELFF.

This clonotype was picked up many times. The V and J genes are TRBV15 and TRBJ1-5, with D perhaps matching TRBD1 (5 bases). In germline, CDR1 is LNHNV, CDR2 YYDKDF (reference sequence). V was trimmed by 3 bases and J by 4 bases, leaving 13 bases between them. The CDR3 contains 15 residues. The DNA for the CDR3 is TGTGCCACCAGCAGTTTAGGGGACCCTAATCAGCCCCAGCATTTT. The encoded protein is CATSSLGDPNQPQHF.

This clonotype occurred many times. The chain couples TRBV11-2 to TRBJ2-3; 14 bases agree with TRBD2. CDR3 length: 16 residues. Germline V gene lookup returns CDR1 SGHAT and CDR2 FQNNGV. V trimming: 4 bases; J trimming: 3 bases; junction bases outside the gene matches: 3. CDR3 in amino acids: CASSSGTSGGTDTQYF. The CDR3 DNA is TGTGCCAGCAGCTCCGGGACTAGCGGGGGAACAGATACGCAGTATTTT.

This clonotype has ten or more counts. The J gene is TRBJ2-5, the V gene TRBV27, with 7 bases fitting TRBD2. The CDR3 contains 13 residues. The germline V gene has CDR1 MNHEY and CDR2 SMNVEV (reference sequence). Unmatched junction bases numbered 5, after V lost 6 bases and J lost 4 bases. CDR3 residues: CASRGSGGETQYF. CDR3 DNA sequence: TGTGCCAGCAGGGGCTCGGGAGGAGAGACCCAGTACTTC.

This clonotype was seen many times. The rearrangement joins TRBV27 to TRBJ1-1; D is possibly TRBD1 (5 bases). From germline, CDR1 is MNHEY and CDR2 SMNVEV (reference sequence). The CDR3 has 14 residues. V dropped 8 bases and J dropped 5 bases, with 18 bases sitting between them. CDR3 nucleotide sequence: TGTGCCAGCCAACCCGGGTCAGGGTTAACTGAAGCTTTCTTT. Translating gives CASQPGSGLTEAFF.

This clonotype was seen a handful of times. The rearrangement uses TRBV3-2 and TRBJ2-5; the table assigns TRBD2, which was not confirmed against the DNA. TRBV3-2 is noted as a pseudogene. CDR3 length: 19 amino acids. In DNA form, the CDR3 reads TGTGCCAGCAGCCAAGACTGGACTAGCGGGAGGAGTCGGGGAGAGACCCAGTACTTC. This codes for CASSQDWTSGRSRGETQYF.

This clonotype has ten or more counts. This chain links TRBV10-1 with TRBJ2-7, with 8 nucleotides matching TRBD1. The V gene's germline CDR1 is WNHNN and CDR2 SYGVQD (reference sequence). J lost 3 bases, V lost 7 bases, and 5 bases had no gene match. CDR3 length: 13 residues. CDR3 nucleotide sequence: TGCGCCAGCAAGGGACAGGCTTACTACGAGCAGTACTTC. Protein: CASKGQAYYEQYF.

With regard to this clonotype: One end of the junction does not line up with germline, which may come from a read error. The chain is built from TRBV7-9 and TRBJ2-7; perhaps D is TRBD1 or TRBD2 (5 bases each). This CDR3 region has 14 residues. Germline CDR1 is SEHNR and CDR2 is FQNEAQ (reference sequence). This CDR3 reads CTSSAPGPLLEQYF. The CDR3 DNA is TGTACCAGCAGCGCACCGGGACCCCTCCTCGAGCAGTACTTC.

This chain's CDR3 is CASGAGMGPEAFF. The CDR3 DNA is TGTGCCAGCGGTGCAGGGATGGGGCCTGAAGCTTTCTTT. V usage is TRBV7-6 and J usage is TRBJ1-1, with D possibly TRBD1 on 5 matching bases. V dropped 8 bases and J dropped 6 bases, with 16 bases sitting between them. CDR3 size: 13 residues. The germline V gene encodes CDR1 SGHVS and CDR2 FNYEAQ.

This clonotype has ten or more counts. CDR3 protein: CASSQDLSGGIYEQYF. The DNA of the CDR3 is TGTGCCAGCAGCCAAGATTTGTCAGGGGGTATCTACGAGCAGTACTTC. This chain uses TRBV14 with TRBJ2-7, with 7 positions matching TRBD1. Germline V gene lookup returns CDR1 SGHDN and CDR2 FVKESK. The CDR3 runs to 16 residues. The junction had 8 bases not matched to a gene; V was cut back by 0 bases and J by 3 bases.

The rearrangement joins TRBV9 to TRBJ2-7, with D unresolved. The V end was cut by 4 bases, the J end by 0 bases, with 14 bases between. This CDR3 contains 15 residues. CDR1 SGDLS and CDR2 YYNGEE come from the germline V gene. In nucleotides, the CDR3 is TGTGCCAGCAGCAATAGCCAAGCGAGCTCCTACGAGCAGTACTTC. It encodes CASSNSQASSYEQYF.

This clonotype was seen at least ten times. The chain has TRBV7-2 and TRBJ2-5, with 7 bases that match TRBD2. This CDR3 is built from 19 residues. Germline V gene data show CDR1 as SGHTA and CDR2 as FQGNSA. The V segment lost 1 base and the J segment 2 bases; nucleotides outside the gene matches: 16. The CDR3 sequence: CASSLGGLRRFPEQETQYF. The CDR3, as DNA: TGTGCCAGCAGCTTAGGGGGACTACGGAGGTTTCCAGAGCAAGAGACCCAGTACTTC. Looking up the rest from reference TRBV7-2 and TRBJ2-5 gives the full variable domain: GAGVSQSPSNKVTEKGKDVELRCDPISGHTALYWYRQSLGQGLEFLIYFQGNSAPDKSGLPSDRFSAERTGGSVSTLTIQRTQQEDSAVYLCASSLGGLRRFPEQETQYFGPGTRLLVL.

In DNA form, the CDR3 reads TGTGCCAGCAGTCTGACAAGGAGCGGTGAGACCCAGTACTTC. Residues: CASSLTRSGETQYF. The chain couples TRBV6-5 to TRBJ2-5; tentatively, D is TRBD2 (5 bases). This CDR3 is 14 amino acids long. CDR1 and CDR2 (germline): MNHEY, SVGAGI. V lost 5 bases and J lost 5, with 15 bases in between.